This TCR beta chain was identified during a study of OX40 agonist ivuxolimab in advanced cancers. Study-wide context: The eligibility criteria allowed prior anti-PD-1, anti-PD-L1 or anti-CTLA-4 therapy, and approximately 42% had some.

Study-level findings and limits: Among expanded peripheral T cells, antigen specificity went undetermined.

Sequenced by immunoSEQ multiplex PCR; TCRdb stores in-frame clones only, minus some. Here the sample spans some 70,000 clones, approximately 80% being singletons. Germline V lookup: CDR1 SGHNT, CDR2 YYREEE (reference sequence). This CDR3 comprises 15 residues. V trimming: 9 bases; J trimming: 4 bases; junction bases outside the gene matches: 10. With regard to this clone: Its specificity is not known.

The specimen was CD4+ or CD8+ T cells sorted from blood, collected in a trial of the OX40 agonist ivuxolimab. The TCR sequence derives from an adult with an advanced solid tumor such as melanoma, head and neck, liver or kidney cancer. The genes are TRBV5-4 and TRBJ2-1, with 10 bases fitting TRBD1. The CDR3: CAISDRDRGYNEQFF. The CDR3 DNA is TGTGCCATTTCAGACCGGGACAGGGGATACAATGAGCAGTTCTTC.